The source of this T cell receptor beta chain is a study of T cell clonality in common variable immunodeficiency. Study conclusions and caveats: Compared with healthy controls, CVID subjects showed increased TCRbeta clonality, mostly in about a third. Fewer TCRbeta clones were shared among CVID subjects than controls. What drives increased CVID clonality needs T cell subpopulation sequencing.

Patients and controls were mostly of Caucasian heritage. This CDR3 is 12 amino acids long. V shed 3 bases and J shed 6 bases, with 8 bases lying between them. The method was immunoSEQ multiplex PCR; TCRdb's version includes in-frame clones alone and lacks a portion of them. The repertoire consists of under 40,000 clones, none detected only once. This clone was counted many times. Its antigen is currently unknown. Read coverage stops 3 residues before the CDR3 terminus; the germline J gene supplies the remainder. The genes are TRBV12-3 or TRBV12-4 and TRBJ2-5; unclear D gene. The sample consisted of peripheral blood mononuclear cells. The sequence derives from a person between 18 and 70 years old in good health. The CDR3 region is CASSFSSQTQYF. CDR3 DNA (partial): TGTGCCAGCAGTTTTAGTTCGCAGACC.